This TCR beta chain was recovered during a study of blood T cells in healthy people across ages. This clonotype was counted a few times. Its antigen is unidentified. Notes on the study in general: Diversity estimated from one million T cells was considered an underestimate.

Together with a sample-barcoded 5' primer, a J-beta primer mix was included in a second PCR lasting roughly 6 to 12 cycles. From the 5' RACE reads, TCRdb called clonotypes with MiXCR, one entry per CDR3 protein. The table has 760,000 or so distinct CDR3 sequences, around 25% seen once. Germline values: CDR1 SNHLY, CDR2 FYNNEI. The CDR3 covers 15 residues. After removal of 5 bases from V and 2 bases from J, the junction contained 6 bases not matched to a gene. These data were also reused for a study on T cells of mothers and their children. This second study says: The study obtained over 9.5 million TCR beta CDR3 reads per mother and 2.5 million to 3.5 million per child.

The sequence derives from a boy between 10 and 17 years old in good health. Sequencing used blood. V and J are TRBV2 and TRBJ2-7; 10 positions agree with TRBD2. The CDR3: CASSSLAGATYEQYF. The CDR3 coding sequence is TGTGCCAGCAGTTCCCTAGCGGGGGCCACCTACGAGCAGTACTTC.